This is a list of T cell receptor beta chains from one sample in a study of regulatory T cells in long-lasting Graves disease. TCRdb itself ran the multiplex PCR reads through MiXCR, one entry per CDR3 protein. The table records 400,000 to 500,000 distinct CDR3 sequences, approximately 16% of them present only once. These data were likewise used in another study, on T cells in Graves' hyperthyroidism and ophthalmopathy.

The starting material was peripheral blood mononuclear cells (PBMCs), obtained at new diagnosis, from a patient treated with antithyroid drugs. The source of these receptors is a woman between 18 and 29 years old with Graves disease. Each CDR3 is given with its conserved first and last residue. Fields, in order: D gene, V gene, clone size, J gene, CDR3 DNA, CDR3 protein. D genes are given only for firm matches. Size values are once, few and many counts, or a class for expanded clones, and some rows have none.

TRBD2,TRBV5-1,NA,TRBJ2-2,TGCGCCAGCAGCTTGAGGGCGGGAGATGCCGGGGAGCTGTTTTTT,CASSLRAGDAGELFF
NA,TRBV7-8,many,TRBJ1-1,TGTGCCAGCAGCTCAGACATGAACACTGAAGCTTTCTTT,CASSSDMNTEAFF
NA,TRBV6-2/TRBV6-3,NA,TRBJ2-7,TGTGCCAGCAAAATCCTCCAGGGCCCCCCCTACGAGCAGTACTTC,CASKILQGPPYEQYF
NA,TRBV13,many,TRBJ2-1,TGTGCCAGCAGCCCGATAATAGGCGAGCAGTTCTTC,CASSPIIGEQFF
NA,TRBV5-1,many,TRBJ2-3,TGCGCCAGCAGCTCTGGACCGGGGAGCGGCACAGATACGCAGTATTTT,CASSSGPGSGTDTQYF
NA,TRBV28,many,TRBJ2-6,TGTGCCAGCAGTTTTACAGAAGGCCGGTCTGGGGCCAACGTCCTGACTTTC,CASSFTEGRSGANVLTF
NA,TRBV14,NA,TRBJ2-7,TGTGCCAGCAGCGAGGGACTTAACCACTTCTACGAGCAGTACTTC,CASSEGLNHFYEQYF
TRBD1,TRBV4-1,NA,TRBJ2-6,TGCGCCAGCAGCCAATTGGACAGGGGGACTGGGGCCAACGTCCTGACTTTC,CASSQLDRGTGANVLTF
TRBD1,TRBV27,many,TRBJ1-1,TGTGCCAGCAGTTCCTGGACAGGGCACACTGAAGCTTTCTTT,CASSSWTGHTEAFF
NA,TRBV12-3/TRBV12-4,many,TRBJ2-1,TGTGCCACCAGAGTAGATTACAATGAGCAGTTCTTC,CATRVDYNEQFF
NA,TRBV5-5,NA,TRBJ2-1,TGTGCCAGCAGCTCTCTGGAGGGGGGGGGTTATATGGAGCAGTTCTTC,CASSSLEGGGYMEQFF
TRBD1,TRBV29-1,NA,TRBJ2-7,TGCAGCGTTGAGGAGGACAGGGATTACGAGCAGTACTTC,CSVEEDRDYEQYF
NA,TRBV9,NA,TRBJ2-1,TGTGCCAGCAGCGTAGAGGTCCCGTACAATGAGCAGTTCTTC,CASSVEVPYNEQFF
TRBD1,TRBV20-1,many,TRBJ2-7,TGCATCCAGGGACAGCCTGATTTGGGGTACGAGCAGTACTTC,CIQGQPDLGYEQYF
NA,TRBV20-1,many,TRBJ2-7,TGCAGTGCTAGCGCGGGCGGAGGGTACGAGCAGTACTTC,CSASAGGGYEQYF
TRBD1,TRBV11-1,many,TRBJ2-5,TGTGCCAGCAGCAAAGGACAGGGGGCTCGGGAGACCCAGTACTTC,CASSKGQGARETQYF
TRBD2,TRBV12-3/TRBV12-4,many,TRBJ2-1,TGTGCCAGCAACGTCGCTAGCGGGAGACACAATGAGCAGTTCTTC,CASNVASGRHNEQFF
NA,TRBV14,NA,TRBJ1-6,TGTGCCAGCAGCCCGTACGGGAATTCACCCCTCCACTTT,CASSPYGNSPLHF
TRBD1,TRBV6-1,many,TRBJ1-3,TGTGCCAGCAGGGACAGGGCTGGAAACACCATATATTTT,CASRDRAGNTIYF
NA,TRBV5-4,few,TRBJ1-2,TGTGCCAGCAGCCCCGGCGCAGAGGTCTATGGCTACACCTTC,CASSPGAEVYGYTF
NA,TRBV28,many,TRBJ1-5,TGTGCCAGCCCCCGGGATAGAGGTAATAGCAATCAGCCCCAGCATTTT,CASPRDRGNSNQPQHF
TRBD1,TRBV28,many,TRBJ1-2,TGTGCCAGCAGTTCGGACAGGGGGGTTGGCTACACCTTC,CASSSDRGVGYTF
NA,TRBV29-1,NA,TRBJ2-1,TGCAGCGTCCGAGAAGGGCAGGGTGACAGCAATGAGCAGTTCTTC,CSVREGQGDSNEQFF
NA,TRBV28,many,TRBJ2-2,TGTGCCAGCAGTTGGGTCCTCGGGGTGGGAGCGCTGTTTTTT,CASSWVLGVGALFF
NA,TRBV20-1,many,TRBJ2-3,TGCAGTGCTAGTCAGGGACCGGATACGCAGTATTTT,CSASQGPDTQYF
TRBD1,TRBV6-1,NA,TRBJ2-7,TGTGCCAGCAGGAATCCGGGACAGGGAATTCACGAGCAGTACTTC,CASRNPGQGIHEQYF
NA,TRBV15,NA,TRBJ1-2,TGTGCCACCAGCAGTATTAGGGATAAAGACCGCTTCTATGGCTACACCTTC,CATSSIRDKDRFYGYTF
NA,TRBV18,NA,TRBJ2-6,TGTGCCAGCTCACCAGACGCTGATGGGGCCAACGTCCTGACTTTC,CASSPDADGANVLTF
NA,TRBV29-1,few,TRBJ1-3,TGCAGCGCTGTGACTCTATCCTCTGGAAACACCATATATTTT,CSAVTLSSGNTIYF
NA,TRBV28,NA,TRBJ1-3,TGTGCCAGCAGCACATCGGACAGCTCTGGAAACACCATATATTTT,CASSTSDSSGNTIYF
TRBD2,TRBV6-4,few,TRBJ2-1,TGTGCCAGCAGCCAACTAGCGGGAGTCGTCGATGAGCAGTTCTTC,CASSQLAGVVDEQFF
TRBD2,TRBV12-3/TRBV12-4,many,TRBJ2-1,TGTGCCAGCAGTTTATTAACGGGGGGTGAGCAGTTCTTC,CASSLLTGGEQFF
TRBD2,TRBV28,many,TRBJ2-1,TGTGCCAGCAGGCCGGGACTAGCGGGTTTAGGGCAGTTCTTC,CASRPGLAGLGQFF
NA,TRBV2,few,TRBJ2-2,TGTGCCAGCCGAATAAACACCAGGGAGCTGTTTTTT,CASRINTRELFF
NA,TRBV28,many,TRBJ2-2,TGTGCCAGCAGTTTGAGTCTGCTGCGCACCGGGGAGCTGTTTTTT,CASSLSLLRTGELFF
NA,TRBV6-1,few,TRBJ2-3,TGTGCCAGCAGTGAAGGTATGGCGGTACAGGGCACAGATACGCAGTATTTT,CASSEGMAVQGTDTQYF
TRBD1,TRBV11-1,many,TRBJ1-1,TGTGCCAGCAGCTTAGGGGGACAGATGAACACTGAAGCTTTCTTT,CASSLGGQMNTEAFF
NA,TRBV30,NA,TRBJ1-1,TGTGCCTGGAGTGCACTTTTGCACCTAAACACTGAAGCTTTCTTT,CAWSALLHLNTEAFF
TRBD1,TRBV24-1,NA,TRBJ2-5,TGTGCCACCAGTGTTGGCGAGAGAACCGGGACAGGGTTTCAGGAGACCCAGTACTTC,CATSVGERTGTGFQETQYF
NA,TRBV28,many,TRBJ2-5,TGTGCCAGCAGTTTAGCAGGCCAAGGGGGGGAGACCCAGTACTTC,CASSLAGQGGETQYF
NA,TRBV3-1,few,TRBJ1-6,TGTGCCAGCAGCCAAGGAAACAGGGTGGGGTCACCCCTCCACTTT,CASSQGNRVGSPLHF
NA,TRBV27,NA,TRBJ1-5,TGTGCCAGCAGGGAAGGGGTCCTGAATCAGCCCCAGCATTTT,CASREGVLNQPQHF
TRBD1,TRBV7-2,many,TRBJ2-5,TGTGCCAGCAGCTTTACCGGGACAGCTGGGGAGACCCAGTACTTC,CASSFTGTAGETQYF